What follows are 9 T cell receptor beta chains derived from one specimen sequenced in a study of cytomegalovirus exposure and HLA in healthy donors. The study ran its PCR with 60 Vbeta and 13 Jbeta primers. TCRdb keeps only in-frame clones here, not all; method: immunoSEQ multiplex PCR. The sample holds 110,000 to 150,000 clones. Sequencing was performed on PBMCs. These receptor sequences come from a male donor in good health and CMV-seronegative.

The genes are TRBV20-1 and TRBJ1-2; D gene uncertain. The V end was cut by 5 bases, the J end by 7 bases, with 11 bases between. CDR3 size: 11 residues. Germline CDR1 DFQATT, CDR2 SNEGSKA (reference sequence). The CDR3 loop reads CSARKRGGYTF. For the CDR3, the DNA is TGCAGTGCTCGGAAGCGGGGTGGCTACACCTTC.

The chain carries TRBV10-2 and TRBJ2-1, with 9 bases that match TRBD2. The ends lost 0 bases at V and 12 bases at J; junction bases unmatched: 9. The CDR3 is made up of 15 amino acids. Germline-derived CDR1 and CDR2 are WSHSY and SAAADI. CDR3 sequence reads: CASSESSSGAGGQFF. As DNA, the CDR3 is TGCGCCAGCAGTGAGTCGTCTAGCGGGGCCGGGGGGCAGTTCTTC.

The genes are TRBV6-5 and TRBJ2-2, with 9 bases lining up with TRBD2. Trimming cost V 7 bases and J 7 bases; bases outside gene matches: 10. From germline, CDR1 is MNHEY and CDR2 SVGAGI. The CDR3 runs to 15 residues. The CDR3 protein is CASTGREGRGGELFF. In DNA form, the CDR3 reads TGTGCCAGCACGGGGCGGGAGGGCCGAGGCGGGGAGCTGTTTTTT.

The genes are TRBV7-9 and TRBJ2-2; D is uncertain. The germline V and J ends were trimmed by 1 base and 3 bases, with 9 bases remaining between them. Per the germline V gene, CDR1 is SEHNR and CDR2 is FQNEAQ (reference sequence). This CDR3 contains 15 residues. As DNA, the CDR3 is TGTGCCAGCAGCTTAGTGACACCCTACACCGGGGAGCTGTTTTTT. Translation: CASSLVTPYTGELFF.

This chain uses TRBV30 with TRBJ1-5; 12 bases align to TRBD1. Germline V gene lookup returns CDR1 GTSNPN and CDR2 SVGIG (reference sequence). Trimming at V came to 3 bases and at J to 6 bases, leaving 6 bases not matched to a gene. The CDR3 consists of 15 residues. As DNA, the CDR3 is TGTGCCTGGAGCTTGGGGGACAGGGGGCCTCAGCCCCAGCATTTT. Translating gives CAWSLGDRGPQPQHF.

The chain has TRBV7-2 and TRBJ2-7; 10 bases are shared with TRBD2. CDR1 is SGHTA, CDR2 FQGNSA, per germline. The J segment lost 4 bases and the V segment lost 7 bases, leaving 7 bases of the junction unmatched. The CDR3 contains 14 residues. CDR3 sequence (DNA): TGTGCCAGCACCCTAGCGGGAGTTGGATACGAGCAGTACTTC. Encoded protein: CASTLAGVGYEQYF.

The V gene is TRBV6-1, the J gene TRBJ1-2; D is perhaps TRBD1 (5 bases). The CDR3 covers 16 residues. The germline V gene has CDR1 MNHNS and CDR2 SASEGT. V shed 2 bases and J shed 3 bases, with 16 bases lying between them. CDR3 nucleotide sequence: TGTGCCAGCAGTGAAAGGAGGGGCCGCGCCCACTATGGCTACACCTTC. It specifies CASSERRGRAHYGYTF.

V gene TRBV5-1 combines with J gene TRBJ1-1; 8 nucleotides line up with TRBD1. The CDR3 is 14 amino acids. Germline values: CDR1 SGHRS, CDR2 YFSETQ. The V gene end was trimmed by 4 bases and the J gene end by 1 base; junction bases not matched to a gene: 3. As DNA, the CDR3 is TGCGCCAGCAGCACTGGGACAGGGAACACTGAAGCTTTCTTT. It translates to CASSTGTGNTEAFF. The full variable domain, completed using reference TRBV5-1 and TRBJ1-1, is KAGVTQTPRYLIKTRGQQVTLSCSPISGHRSVSWYQQTPGQGLQFLFEYFSETQRNKGNFPGRFSGRQFSNSRSEMNVSTLELGDSALYLCASSTGTGNTEAFFGQGTRLTVV.

V and J are TRBV7-9 and TRBJ1-4; 9 bases agree with TRBD1. CDR1 and CDR2 from the germline V gene are SEHNR and FQNEAQ (reference sequence). This CDR3 spans 15 amino acids. V lost 3 bases to trimming and J lost 5 bases; unmatched junction nucleotides: 4. The CDR3 DNA reads as TGTGCCAGCAGCTTTCAGGGGACAGGGAATGAAAAACTGTTTTTT. It encodes CASSFQGTGNEKLFF.